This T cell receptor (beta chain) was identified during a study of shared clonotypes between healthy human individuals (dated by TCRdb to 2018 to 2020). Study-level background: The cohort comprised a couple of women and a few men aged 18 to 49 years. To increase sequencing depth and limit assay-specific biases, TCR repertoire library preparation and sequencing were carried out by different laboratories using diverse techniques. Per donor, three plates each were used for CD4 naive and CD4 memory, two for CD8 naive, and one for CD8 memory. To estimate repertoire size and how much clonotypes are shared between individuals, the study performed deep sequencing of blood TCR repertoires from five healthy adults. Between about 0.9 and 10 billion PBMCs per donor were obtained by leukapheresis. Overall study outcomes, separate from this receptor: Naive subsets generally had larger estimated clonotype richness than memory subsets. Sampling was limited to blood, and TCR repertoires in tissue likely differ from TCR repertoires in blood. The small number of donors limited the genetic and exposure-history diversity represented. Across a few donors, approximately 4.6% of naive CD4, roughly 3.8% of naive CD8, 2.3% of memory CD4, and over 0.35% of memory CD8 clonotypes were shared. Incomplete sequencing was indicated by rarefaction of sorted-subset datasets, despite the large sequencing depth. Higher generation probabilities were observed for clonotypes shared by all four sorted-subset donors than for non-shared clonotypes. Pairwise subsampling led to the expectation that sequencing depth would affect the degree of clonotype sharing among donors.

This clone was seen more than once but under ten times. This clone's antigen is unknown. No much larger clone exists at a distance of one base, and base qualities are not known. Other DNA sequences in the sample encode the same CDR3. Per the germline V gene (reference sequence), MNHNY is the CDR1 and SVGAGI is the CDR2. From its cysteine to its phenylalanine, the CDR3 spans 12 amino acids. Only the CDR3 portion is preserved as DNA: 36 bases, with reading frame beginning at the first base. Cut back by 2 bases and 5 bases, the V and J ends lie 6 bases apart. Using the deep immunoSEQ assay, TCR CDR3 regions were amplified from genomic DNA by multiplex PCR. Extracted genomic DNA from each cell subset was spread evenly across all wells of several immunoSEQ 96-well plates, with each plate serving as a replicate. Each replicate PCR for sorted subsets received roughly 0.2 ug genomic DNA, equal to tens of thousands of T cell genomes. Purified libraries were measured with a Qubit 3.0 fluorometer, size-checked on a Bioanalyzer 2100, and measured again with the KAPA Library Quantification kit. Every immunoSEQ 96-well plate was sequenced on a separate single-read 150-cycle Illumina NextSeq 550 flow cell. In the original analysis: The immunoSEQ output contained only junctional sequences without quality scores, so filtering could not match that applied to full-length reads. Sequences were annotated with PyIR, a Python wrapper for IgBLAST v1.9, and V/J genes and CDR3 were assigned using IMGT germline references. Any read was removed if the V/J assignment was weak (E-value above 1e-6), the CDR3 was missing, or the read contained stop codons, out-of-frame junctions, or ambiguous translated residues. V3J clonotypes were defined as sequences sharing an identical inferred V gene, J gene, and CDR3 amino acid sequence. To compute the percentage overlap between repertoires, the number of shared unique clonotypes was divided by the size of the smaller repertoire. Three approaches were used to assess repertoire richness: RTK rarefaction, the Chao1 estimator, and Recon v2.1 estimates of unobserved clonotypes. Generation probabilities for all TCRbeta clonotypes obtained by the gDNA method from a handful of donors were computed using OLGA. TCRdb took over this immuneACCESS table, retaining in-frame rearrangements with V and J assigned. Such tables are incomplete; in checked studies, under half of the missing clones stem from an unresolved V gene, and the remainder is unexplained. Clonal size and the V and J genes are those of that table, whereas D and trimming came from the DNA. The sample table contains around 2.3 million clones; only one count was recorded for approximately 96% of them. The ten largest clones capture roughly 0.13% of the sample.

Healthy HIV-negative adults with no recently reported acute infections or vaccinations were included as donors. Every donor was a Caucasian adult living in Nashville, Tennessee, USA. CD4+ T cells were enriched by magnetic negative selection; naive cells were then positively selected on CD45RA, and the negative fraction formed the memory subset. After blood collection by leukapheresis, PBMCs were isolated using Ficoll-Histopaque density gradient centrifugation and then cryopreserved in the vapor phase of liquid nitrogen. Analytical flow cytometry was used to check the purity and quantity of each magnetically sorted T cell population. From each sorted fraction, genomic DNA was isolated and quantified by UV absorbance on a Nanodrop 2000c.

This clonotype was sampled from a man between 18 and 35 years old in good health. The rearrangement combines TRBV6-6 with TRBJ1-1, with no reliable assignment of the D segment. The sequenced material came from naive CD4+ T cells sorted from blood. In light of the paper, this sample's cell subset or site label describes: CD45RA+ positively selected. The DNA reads TGTGCCAGCAGTTACGGCGTTACTGAAGCTTTCTTT. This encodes CASSYGVTEAFF.